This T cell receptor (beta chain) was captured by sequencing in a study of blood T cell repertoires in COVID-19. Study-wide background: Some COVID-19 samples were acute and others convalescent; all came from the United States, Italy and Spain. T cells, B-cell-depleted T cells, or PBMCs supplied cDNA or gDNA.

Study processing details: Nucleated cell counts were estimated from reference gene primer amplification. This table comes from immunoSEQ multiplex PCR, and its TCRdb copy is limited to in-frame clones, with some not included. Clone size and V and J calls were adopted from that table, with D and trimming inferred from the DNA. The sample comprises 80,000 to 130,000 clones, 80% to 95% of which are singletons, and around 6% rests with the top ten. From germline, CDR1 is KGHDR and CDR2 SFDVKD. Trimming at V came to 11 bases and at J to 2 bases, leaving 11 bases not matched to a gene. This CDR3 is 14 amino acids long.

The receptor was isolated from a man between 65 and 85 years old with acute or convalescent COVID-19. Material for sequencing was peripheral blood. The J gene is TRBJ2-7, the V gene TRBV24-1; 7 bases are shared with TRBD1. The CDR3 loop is CARTPGTAPYEQYF. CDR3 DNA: TGTGCCAGGACCCCTGGGACAGCCCCCTACGAGCAGTACTTC.